The sequence of this T cell receptor (beta chain) was determined in a study of blood T cell repertoires in COVID-19. About the study: Sites across the United States, Italy and Spain contributed samples from acute and convalescent COVID-19. T cells, B-cell-depleted T cells, or PBMCs supplied cDNA or gDNA.

In the authors' methods: Reference gene primer amplification gave estimated nucleated cell counts. TCRdb keeps only in-frame clones here, not all; method: immunoSEQ multiplex PCR. D and trimming were read from the DNA, whereas the V and J calls and clone size are those reported in that table. The table has hundreds of thousands of clones, 82% seen once. This CDR3 comprises 13 residues. Germline V gene data show CDR1 as SGDLS and CDR2 as YYNGEE. The ends were cut back, 0 bases at V and 8 bases at J, with 8 bases in the middle. The V and J genes are TRBV9 and TRBJ2-2; D call uncertain. This TCR was recovered from a woman aged 60 to 75 with active or convalescent COVID-19. The sequencing sample was made of peripheral blood. As DNA, the CDR3 is TGTGCCAGCAGCGTAGATGAGTTTGGGGAGCTGTTTTTT. Residues: CASSVDEFGELFF. The full variable domain, its missing parts supplied by reference TRBV9 and TRBJ2-2, is DSGVTQTPKHLITATGQRVTLRCSPRSGDLSVYWYQQSLDQGLQFLIQYYNGEERAKGNILERFSAQQFPDLHSELNLSSLELGDSALYFCASSVDEFGELFFGEGSRLTVL.